A selection of T cell receptor beta chains follows, all from one sample in a study of blood T cell repertoires in COVID-19. Assay: immunoSEQ multiplex PCR; the TCRdb copy retains only in-frame clones and omits some. The sample has hundreds of thousands of clones; about 88% are singletons. The sequencing input was peripheral blood. The receptors come from a man in his forties with acute or convalescent COVID-19. The CDR3 runs from the conserved cysteine through the conserved F or W. Each record gives: D gene, V gene, J gene, clone size, CDR3 protein, CDR3 DNA. The D gene is left open where the match is weak. Clone size, where shown, is once, few, many, or a class for clones that have expanded.

>-|TRBV5-1|TRBJ2-5|-
CASSFDGGSSQETQYF
TGCGCCAGCAGCTTCGACGGCGGATCCTCACAAGAGACCCAGTACTTC
>-|TRBV7-2|TRBJ1-4|-
CASSLKFGNTNEKLFF
TGTGCCAGCAGCTTAAAATTCGGGAATACTAATGAAAAACTGTTTTTT
>-|TRBV30|TRBJ1-2|-
CAWSGRVGDGYTF
TGTGCCTGGAGTGGCAGGGTAGGCGATGGCTACACCTTC
>-|TRBV7-9|TRBJ1-2|-
CASSLGPALPIGYTF
TGTGCCAGCAGCTTAGGGCCAGCGCTTCCTATCGGCTACACCTTC
>-|TRBV5-6|TRBJ1-2|-
CASSPGGALANYGYTF
TGTGCCAGCAGCCCGGGAGGTGCTTTGGCTAACTATGGCTACACCTTC
>-|TRBV10-3|TRBJ1-3|-
CAIGARGSSGNTIYF
TGTGCCATCGGAGCAAGAGGGAGCTCTGGAAACACCATATATTTT
>TRBD2|TRBV15|TRBJ2-1|-
CATSRGLAGTMNEQFF
TGTGCCACCAGCAGAGGGCTAGCGGGGACCATGAATGAGCAGTTCTTC
>TRBD1|TRBV24-1|TRBJ2-2|-
CATSDPGTDTGELFF
TGTGCCACCAGTGACCCAGGGACAGACACCGGGGAGCTGTTTTTT
>-|TRBV30|TRBJ2-7|few
CAWSVLDSYEQYF
TGTGCCTGGAGTGTCCTGGACAGCTACGAGCAGTACTTC
>-|TRBV18|TRBJ2-3|-
CASSPNFWDTQYF
TGTGCCAGCTCCCCGAACTTCTGGGATACGCAGTATTTT
>-|TRBV7-2|TRBJ2-5|-
CASSFPSGQETQYF
TGTGCCAGCAGCTTCCCCTCGGGGCAAGAGACCCAGTACTTC
>-|TRBV5-4|TRBJ1-2|-
CASSLSDTPYGYTF
TGTGCCAGCAGCTTGTCGGACACCCCCTATGGCTACACCTTC
>-|TRBV24-1|TRBJ1-2|-
CATSDDDRPYGYTF
TGTGCCACCAGTGATGATGACAGACCCTATGGCTACACCTTC
>-|TRBV5-1|TRBJ2-2|-
CASSFRVANTGELFF
TGCGCCAGCAGCTTTCGTGTCGCGAACACCGGGGAGCTGTTTTTT
>TRBD2|TRBV30|TRBJ2-5|-
CAWSVNSGVSGTQYF
TGTGCCTGGAGTGTTAATAGCGGGGTCTCAGGGACCCAGTACTTC
>-|TRBV7-2|TRBJ1-2|-
CASRLAASNYGYTF
TGTGCCAGCCGGCTAGCAGCAAGCAACTATGGCTACACCTTC
>-|TRBV15|TRBJ2-5|-
CATSRTGGGVETQYF
TGTGCCACCAGCAGGACAGGAGGTGGGGTGGAGACCCAGTACTTC
>TRBD1|TRBV6-6|TRBJ1-2|-
CASSSSDRGSNGYTF
TGTGCCAGCAGTTCTTCCGACAGGGGAAGCAATGGCTACACCTTC
>TRBD2|TRBV9|TRBJ2-5|few
CASSEGLAGRETQYF
TGTGCCAGCAGCGAAGGACTAGCGGGGCGCGAGACCCAGTACTTC
>-|TRBV3-1/TRBV3-2|TRBJ1-5|once
CASSPTRLVHQPQHF
TGTGCCAGCAGCCCGACACGGTTGGTGCATCAGCCCCAGCATTTT
>-|TRBV4-1|TRBJ1-1|-
CASSQVRRDTEAFF
TGCGCCAGCAGCCAAGTACGGAGGGACACTGAAGCTTTCTTT
>-|TRBV7-3|TRBJ2-1|-
CASSLDGGSYNEQFF
TGTGCCAGCAGCTTAGACGGGGGCTCCTACAATGAGCAGTTCTTC
>-|TRBV13|TRBJ1-4|-
CASSSSPGTNEKLFF
TGTGCCAGCAGCTCTAGCCCGGGAACTAATGAAAAACTGTTTTTT
>-|TRBV4-1|TRBJ1-3|few
CASKHSSGNTIYF
TGCGCCAGCAAACACAGCTCTGGAAACACCATATATTTT